These 25 T cell receptor beta chains share one sample of origin, sequenced in a study of regulatory T cells in long-lasting Graves disease. For TCR beta, libraries came from iRepertoire HTBI primers and Arm-PCR of CDR3 regions. MiXCR was run by TCRdb on the multiplex PCR reads, yielding one entry per CDR3 protein. The data contain approximately 350,000 distinct CDR3 sequences, 12% of them singletons. Time point of the sample: newly diagnosed GD, antithyroid drugs for less than 3 months. From RNA extracted from PBMCs, the TCR library was made. The same data also went into a second study, on T cells in Graves' hyperthyroidism and ophthalmopathy.

This specimen was peripheral blood mononuclear cells (PBMCs), taken at new diagnosis, from a patient treated with antithyroid drugs. The receptors were sampled from a woman under 30 with Graves disease.

This clonotype was counted ten times or more. The rearrangement joins TRBV7-2 to TRBJ2-5; 12 bases are a match to TRBD2. There are 17 residues in the CDR3. The germline V gene has CDR1 SGHTA and CDR2 FQGNSA. V was pared by 1 base and J by 2 bases, with 5 bases of the junction left unmatched. CDR3 nucleotides: TGTGCCAGCAGCTTAGTCGGGACTAGCGGGCCACAAGAGACCCAGTACTTC. This gives the protein CASSLVGTSGPQETQYF.

This clonotype appeared a few times. The J gene is TRBJ2-7, the V gene TRBV14; D may be TRBD1 or TRBD2 (5 bases each). V lost 1 base and J 9 bases, leaving 22 bases between the germline ends. The CDR3 is 16 amino acids. The germline gives CDR1 SGHDN, CDR2 FVKESK. The CDR3 region has the DNA TGTGCCAGCAGCCAAGGGATGAGGGGCGCCGAGATGTGGCAGTACGTC. Amino acids: CASSQGMRGAEMWQYV.

This clonotype was detected many times. The gene calls are TRBV7-8 and TRBJ2-7; 11 bases are a match to TRBD2. The V gene end was trimmed by 4 bases and the J gene end by 4 bases; junction bases not matched to a gene: 6. This CDR3 contains 15 residues. Looked up from germline, CDR1 is SGHVS and CDR2 is FQNEAQ. CDR3 nucleotide sequence: TGTGCCAGCAGCTCCCTGACTAGCGGGATATACGAGCAGTACTTC. Residues: CASSSLTSGIYEQYF. The complete variable domain, with remaining parts taken from reference TRBV7-8 and TRBJ2-7, reads GAGVSQSPRYKVAKRGQDVALRCDPISGHVSLFWYQQALGQGPEFLTYFQNEAQLDKSGLPSDRFFAERPEGSVSTLKIQRTQQEDSAVYLCASSSLTSGIYEQYFGPGTRLTVT.

This clonotype was seen ten or more times. The CDR3 bases are TGTGCCAGCGGACCAACTAGCGGGGGGGCGGATGAGCAGTTCTTC. This sequence encodes CASGPTSGGADEQFF. The chain recombines TRBV6-1 with TRBJ2-1; 13 positions match TRBD2. This CDR3 is 15 amino acids long. Trimming removed 8 bases from V and 8 bases from J; junction bases left unmatched: 9. The germline V gene encodes CDR1 MNHNS and CDR2 SASEGT.

This clonotype was observed at least ten times. This chain uses TRBV20-1 with TRBJ2-2, with D perhaps matching TRBD2 (6 bases). CDR1 is DFQATT, CDR2 SNEGSKA, per germline (reference sequence). The V gene lost 5 bases and the J gene lost 6 bases, with 13 bases spanning the gap. The CDR3 is 13 residues long. The CDR3 nucleotides are TGCAGTGCTTCCGGGGGTTTCTCCGGGGAGCTGTTTTTT. Its translation is CSASGGFSGELFF.

V is TRBV5-1 and J is TRBJ2-1; the match to TRBD2 covers 11 bases. The CDR3 covers 18 residues. The germline CDR1 and CDR2 sequences are SGHRS and YFSETQ. The trim removed 3 bases at V and 4 bases at J, leaving 12 bases unmatched. The CDR3 sequence is CASSWLLAGAQKYNEQFF. The CDR3 DNA reads as TGCGCCAGCAGCTGGCTACTAGCGGGGGCCCAGAAGTACAATGAGCAGTTCTTC.

This clonotype has at least ten counts. As DNA, the CDR3 is TGTGCCAGCAGCCAGCTGACTAGCGGGGCCACAGATACGCAGTATTTT. It yields the protein CASSQLTSGATDTQYF. V is TRBV3-1 and J is TRBJ2-3; 11 bases agree with TRBD2. CDR3 length: 16 amino acids. With 3 bases clipped from V and 2 bases from J, the junction kept 4 bases outside the gene matches. Germline V gives CDR1 LGHDT, CDR2 YNNKEL (reference sequence).

The rearrangement uses TRBV5-1 and TRBJ2-2; unclear D gene. Looked up from germline, CDR1 is SGHRS and CDR2 is YFSETQ. The CDR3 runs to 13 residues. The germline V and J ends were trimmed by 4 bases and 7 bases, with 11 bases remaining between them. The CDR3 protein is CASSPTTHGELFF. The CDR3 nucleotides are TGCGCCAGCAGCCCAACTACACACGGGGAGCTGTTTTTT.

Many counts were recorded for this clonotype. This chain joins TRBV7-9 and TRBJ2-7; 7 bases fit TRBD1. The J segment lost 6 bases and the V segment lost 5 bases, leaving 7 bases of the junction unmatched. The CDR3 loop spans 13 amino acids. CDR1 is SEHNR and CDR2 is FQNEAQ in the germline V gene (reference sequence). The DNA of the CDR3 is TGTGCCAGCAGCCAAAAGGACAGGCGCGAGCAGTACTTC. Amino acid sequence: CASSQKDRREQYF.

This clonotype has at least ten counts. The rearrangement links TRBV20-1 to TRBJ1-1; tentative D call: TRBD1 (5 bases). Between the trimmed V and J ends, which lost 5 bases and 2 bases, there was a span of 18 bases. Germline CDR1 and CDR2: DFQATT and SNEGSKA (reference sequence). This CDR3 comprises 15 residues. The CDR3 nucleotides are TGCAGTGCTCCCAGGAAGGGGTTCGGTAACACTGAAGCTTTCTTT. It specifies CSAPRKGFGNTEAFF.

There are a few counts of this clonotype. The chain uses TRBV29-1 and TRBJ1-2, with D unresolved. CDR1 and CDR2 from the germline V gene are SQVTM and ANQGSEA. The CDR3 runs 13 residues. Trimming left V 5 bases short and J 4 bases short, with 14 bases between. CDR3 coding DNA: TGCAGCGTTCACAAGGCCCTAGGCTATGGCTACACCTTC. This translates into CSVHKALGYGYTF.

Ten or more counts support this clonotype. V and J are TRBV2 and TRBJ2-1, with 8 bases lining up with TRBD2. The CDR3 runs 16 residues. The V segment lost 7 bases and the J segment 0 bases; nucleotides outside the gene matches: 8. The germline V gene encodes CDR1 SNHLY and CDR2 FYNNEI. CDR3 nucleotides: TGTGCCAGCACTAGCGGGCTCCTCCTCTCCTACAATGAGCAGTTCTTC. As protein: CASTSGLLLSYNEQFF.

This clonotype was observed at least ten times. The rearrangement joins TRBV27 to TRBJ2-3; D gene unclear. Per germline, CDR1 MNHEY and CDR2 SMNVEV (reference sequence). V lost 5 bases and J lost 7, with 16 bases in between. The CDR3 has 14 residues. CDR3 nucleotide sequence: TGTGCCAGCAGTACCTGGCCCTCCGCTAATACGCAGTATTTT. Protein: CASSTWPSANTQYF.

This clonotype was recorded at least ten times. V gene TRBV11-3 combines with J gene TRBJ2-3; 8 bases match TRBD1. Germline V gene data show CDR1 as SGHNT and CDR2 as YENEEA. The J segment lost 0 bases and the V segment lost 5 bases, leaving 7 bases of the junction unmatched. There are 16 residues in the CDR3. This CDR3 is CASSRRDRSSTDTQYF. CDR3 bases: TGTGCCAGCAGCCGGAGGGACAGGTCTAGCACAGATACGCAGTATTTT.

In this sample, this clonotype turned up once. The chain couples TRBV10-3 to TRBJ1-6; 7 bases match TRBD1. Per the germline V gene, CDR1 is ENHRY and CDR2 is SYGVKD. The V segment lost 3 bases and the J segment 0 bases; nucleotides outside the gene matches: 11. The CDR3 has 19 amino acids. The CDR3 region has the DNA TGTGCCATCAGTGACTGGACAGGCCCTACGAGCTCCTATAATTCACCCCTCCACTTT. This gives the protein CAISDWTGPTSSYNSPLHF.

This clonotype occurred many times. The chain recombines TRBV29-1 with TRBJ2-3, with D hard to call. Trimming stripped 4 bases from V and 2 bases from J, with 7 bases between. The CDR3 is 12 residues long. Germline V gives CDR1 SQVTM, CDR2 ANQGSEA. CDR3 sequence (DNA): TGCAGCGTTGGGGGTTACACAGATACGCAGTATTTT. Its protein is CSVGGYTDTQYF.

This CDR3 is CASSQGGTSGARRNQPQHF. CDR3 in DNA: TGCGCCAGCAGCCAAGGAGGGACAAGCGGTGCTAGACGCAATCAGCCCCAGCATTTT. This chain links TRBV4-1 with TRBJ1-5; TRBD1 might be the D (6 bases). Germline values: CDR1 MGHRA, CDR2 YSYEKL. The CDR3 spans 19 residues. V was clipped by 1 base and J by 2 bases, with 21 bases between them.

Ten or more counts support this clonotype. The rearrangement uses TRBV7-8 and TRBJ2-1; D gene unclear. V was pared by 5 bases and J by 4 bases, with 12 bases between. From germline, CDR1 is SGHVS and CDR2 FQNEAQ. CDR3 size: 14 residues. The CDR3 is CASSPRVPYNEQFF. The CDR3 bases are TGTGCCAGCAGCCCAAGGGTCCCGTACAATGAGCAGTTCTTC.

V and J are TRBV7-6 and TRBJ1-2; 9 positions match TRBD1. The CDR3 is 14 amino acids. In germline, CDR1 is SGHVS, CDR2 FNYEAQ. Unmatched junction bases numbered 2, after V lost 2 bases and J lost 4 bases. Here the CDR3 DNA reads TGTGCCAGCAGCTTAACAGGGGGCGTCTATGGCTACACCTTC. Amino acid sequence: CASSLTGGVYGYTF.

This clonotype was detected ten times or more. The rearrangement links TRBV2 to TRBJ2-3; no clear D gene. Trimming took 3 bases from V and 2 from J, leaving 15 bases between them. The V gene's germline CDR1 is SNHLY and CDR2 FYNNEI. The CDR3 runs to 16 residues. CDR3 sequence reads: CASSDPRKTNTDTQYF. CDR3 bases: TGTGCCAGCAGTGACCCCAGGAAAACTAACACAGATACGCAGTATTTT.

This clonotype was recorded many times. This rearrangement joins TRBV27 to TRBJ2-2; D gene unclear. This CDR3 is 15 amino acids long. The V gene lost 6 bases and the J gene lost 4 bases, with 15 bases spanning the gap. Germline V gives CDR1 MNHEY, CDR2 SMNVEV (reference sequence). The chain's CDR3 is CASRTITMSTGELFF. In DNA, the CDR3 is TGTGCCAGCAGAACCATAACAATGAGCACCGGGGAGCTGTTTTTT.

The sample holds a few counts of this clonotype. The rearrangement joins TRBV3-1 to TRBJ2-4, with TRBD1 identical over 7 bases. CDR1 and CDR2 (germline): LGHDT, YNNKEL (reference sequence). The CDR3 has 17 amino acids. Trimming cost V 0 bases and J 0 bases; bases outside gene matches: 5. For the CDR3, the DNA is TGTGCCAGCAGCCAAGACAAGGGACAGCTAGCCAAAAACATTCAGTACTTC. Its protein product is CASSQDKGQLAKNIQYF.

This clonotype was seen many times. This chain uses TRBV6-1 with TRBJ2-2; no reliable D call. CDR3 length: 14 amino acids. Trimming pared 5 bases from V and 1 base from J, leaving 8 bases between. CDR1 is MNHNS, CDR2 SASEGT, per germline. Here the CDR3 reads CASSKPMNTGELFF. The CDR3 nucleotides are TGTGCCAGCAGTAAACCGATGAACACCGGGGAGCTGTTTTTT.

This chain connects TRBV24-1 to TRBJ1-2, with D possibly matching TRBD1 (5 bases). With 1 base removed from V and 2 bases from J, the gap between germline ends came to 13 bases. CDR3 length equals 16 residues. Germline CDR1 KGHDR, CDR2 SFDVKD. CDR3 loop: CATSDFRDGNNYGYTF. As DNA, the CDR3 is TGTGCCACCAGTGATTTTAGGGACGGAAACAACTATGGCTACACCTTC.

Turning to this clonotype: Since no conserved phenylalanine or tryptophan closes the CDR3, a read error is the likely cause. The CDR3 nucleotides are TGCGCCAGCAGCCGAGACAGATTGAACACTGAAGCTTTCCTT. It codes for CASSRDRLNTEAFL. The chain recombines TRBV5-1 with TRBJ1-1, with D perhaps matching TRBD1 (5 bases). V shed 4 bases and J shed 0 bases, with 10 bases lying between them. CDR3 size: 14 residues. Germline V gene sequence: CDR1 SGHRS, CDR2 YFSETQ.